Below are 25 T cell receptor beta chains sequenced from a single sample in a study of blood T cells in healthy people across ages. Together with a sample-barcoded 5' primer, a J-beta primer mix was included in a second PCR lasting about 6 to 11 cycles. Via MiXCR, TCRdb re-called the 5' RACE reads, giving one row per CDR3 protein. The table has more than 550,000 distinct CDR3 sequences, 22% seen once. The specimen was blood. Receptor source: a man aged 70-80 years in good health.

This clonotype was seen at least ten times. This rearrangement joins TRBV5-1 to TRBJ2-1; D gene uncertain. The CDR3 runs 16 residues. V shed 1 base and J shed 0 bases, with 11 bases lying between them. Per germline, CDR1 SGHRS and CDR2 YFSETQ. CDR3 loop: CASSLSPGDSYNEQFF. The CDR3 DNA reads TGCGCCAGCAGCTTGTCCCCTGGCGACTCCTACAATGAGCAGTTCTTC.

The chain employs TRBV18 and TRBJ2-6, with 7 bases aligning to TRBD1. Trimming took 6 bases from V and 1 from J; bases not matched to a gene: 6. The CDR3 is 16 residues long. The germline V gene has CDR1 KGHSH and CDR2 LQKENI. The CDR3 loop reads CASSPLQGSGANVLTF. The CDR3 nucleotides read TGTGCCAGCTCGCCCCTACAGGGGTCTGGGGCCAACGTCCTGACTTTC.

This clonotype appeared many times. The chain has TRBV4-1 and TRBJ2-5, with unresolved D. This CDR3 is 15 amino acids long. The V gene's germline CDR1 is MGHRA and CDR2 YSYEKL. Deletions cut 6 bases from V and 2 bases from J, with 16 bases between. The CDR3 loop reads CASSPGPSRQETQYF. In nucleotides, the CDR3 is TGCGCCAGCAGTCCCGGGCCGTCGAGGCAAGAGACCCAGTACTTC.

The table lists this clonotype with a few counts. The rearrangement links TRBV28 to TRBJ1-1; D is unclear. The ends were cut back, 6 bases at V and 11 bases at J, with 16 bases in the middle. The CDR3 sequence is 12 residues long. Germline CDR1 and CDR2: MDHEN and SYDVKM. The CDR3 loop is CASSLQTMAAFF. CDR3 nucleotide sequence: TGTGCCAGCAGCTTGCAAACTATGGCCGCTTTCTTT. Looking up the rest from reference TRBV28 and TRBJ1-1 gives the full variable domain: DVKVTQSSRYLVKRTGEKVFLECVQDMDHENMFWYRQDPGLGLRLIYFSYDVKMKEKGDIPEGYSVSREKKERFSLILESASTNQTSMYLCASSLQTMAAFFGQGTRLTVV.

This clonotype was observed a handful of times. The CDR3, as DNA: TGCGCCAGCAGCTTTACTACTACCTACAATGAGCAGTTCTTC. Its translation is CASSFTTTYNEQFF. The V call is TRBV5-1, the J call TRBJ2-1, with D uncertain. The CDR3 sequence is 14 residues long. The V gene lost 2 bases and the J gene lost 2 bases, with 8 bases spanning the gap. Germline CDR1 SGHRS, CDR2 YFSETQ.

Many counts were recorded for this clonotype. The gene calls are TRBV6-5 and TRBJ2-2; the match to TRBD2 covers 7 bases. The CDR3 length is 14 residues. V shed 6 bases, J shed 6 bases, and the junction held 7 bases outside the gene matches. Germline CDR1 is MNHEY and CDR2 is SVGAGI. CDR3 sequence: CASSRQRGAGELFF. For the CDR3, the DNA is TGTGCCAGCAGCCGCCAGCGGGGAGCCGGGGAGCTGTTTTTT.

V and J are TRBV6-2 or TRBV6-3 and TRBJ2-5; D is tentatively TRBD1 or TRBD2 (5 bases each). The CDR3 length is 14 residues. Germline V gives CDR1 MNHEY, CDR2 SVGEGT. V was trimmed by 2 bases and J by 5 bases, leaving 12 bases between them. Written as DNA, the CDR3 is TGTGCCAGCAGTTACAACAGGAGGCGGGAGACCCAGTACTTC. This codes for CASSYNRRRETQYF.

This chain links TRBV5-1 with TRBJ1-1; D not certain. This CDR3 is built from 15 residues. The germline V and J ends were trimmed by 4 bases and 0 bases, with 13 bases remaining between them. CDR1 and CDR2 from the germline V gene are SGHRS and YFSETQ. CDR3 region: CASSPRVRMNTEAFF. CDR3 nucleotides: TGCGCCAGCAGCCCTCGGGTAAGGATGAACACTGAAGCTTTCTTT.

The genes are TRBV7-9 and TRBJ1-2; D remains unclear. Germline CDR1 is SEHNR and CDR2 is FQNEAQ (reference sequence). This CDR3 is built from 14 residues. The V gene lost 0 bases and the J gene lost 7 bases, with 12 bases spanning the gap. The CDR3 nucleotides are TGTGCCAGCAGCTTAGCTACACTGACGCGTGGCTACACCTTC. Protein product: CASSLATLTRGYTF. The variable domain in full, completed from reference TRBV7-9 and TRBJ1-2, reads DTGVSQNPRHKITKRGQNVTFRCDPISEHNRLYWYRQTLGQGPEFLTYFQNEAQLEKSRLLSDRFSAERPKGSFSTLEIQRTEQGDSAMYLCASSLATLTRGYTFGSGTRLTVV.

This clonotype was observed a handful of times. In nucleotides, the CDR3 is TGCAGTGCTAGCCCAGCAGGGGATACGCAGTATTTT. This codes for CSASPAGDTQYF. The chain has TRBV20-1 and TRBJ2-3, with D possibly matching TRBD1 (5 bases). The CDR3 is 12 residues long. V lost 3 bases and J lost 6, with 10 bases in between. Germline CDR1 DFQATT, CDR2 SNEGSKA (reference sequence).

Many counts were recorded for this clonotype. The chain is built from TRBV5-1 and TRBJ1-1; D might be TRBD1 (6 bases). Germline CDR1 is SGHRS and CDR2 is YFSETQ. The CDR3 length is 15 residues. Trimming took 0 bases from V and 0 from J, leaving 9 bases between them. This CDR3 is CASSLVTGLNTEAFF. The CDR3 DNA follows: TGCGCCAGCAGCTTGGTTACAGGGTTGAACACTGAAGCTTTCTTT.

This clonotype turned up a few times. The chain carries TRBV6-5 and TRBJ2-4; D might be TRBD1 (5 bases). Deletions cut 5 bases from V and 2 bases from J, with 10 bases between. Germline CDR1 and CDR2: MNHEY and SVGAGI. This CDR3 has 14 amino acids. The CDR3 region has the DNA TGTGCCAGCAGTACCCAGGGTACCAAAAACATTCAGTACTTC. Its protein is CASSTQGTKNIQYF.

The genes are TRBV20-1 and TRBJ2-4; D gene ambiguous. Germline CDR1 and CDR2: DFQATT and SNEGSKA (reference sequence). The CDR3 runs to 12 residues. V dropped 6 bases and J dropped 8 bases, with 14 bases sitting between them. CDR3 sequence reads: CSASGTDDIQYF. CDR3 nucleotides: TGCAGTGCGTCAGGAACAGATGACATTCAGTACTTC.

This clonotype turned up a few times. For the CDR3, the DNA is TGTGCCAGCAGTTTGTTTGGGGGTGAAAAACTGTTTTTT. This translates into CASSLFGGEKLFF. The genes are TRBV27 and TRBJ1-4; TRBD1 might be the D (5 bases). V was pared by 3 bases and J by 7 bases, with 9 bases between. The CDR3 has 13 amino acids. Germline V gives CDR1 MNHEY, CDR2 SMNVEV (reference sequence).

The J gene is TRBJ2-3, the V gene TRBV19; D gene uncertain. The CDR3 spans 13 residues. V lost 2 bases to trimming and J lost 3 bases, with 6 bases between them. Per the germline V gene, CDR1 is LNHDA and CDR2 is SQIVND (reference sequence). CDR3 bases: TGTGCCAGTAGTATACAGAGAACAGATACGCAGTATTTT. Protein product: CASSIQRTDTQYF.

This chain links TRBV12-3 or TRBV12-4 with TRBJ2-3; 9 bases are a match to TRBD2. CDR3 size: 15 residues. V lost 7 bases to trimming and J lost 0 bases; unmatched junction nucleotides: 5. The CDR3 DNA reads TGTGCCAGCACCAACGCGGGGGGGAGCACAGATACGCAGTATTTT. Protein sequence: CASTNAGGSTDTQYF.

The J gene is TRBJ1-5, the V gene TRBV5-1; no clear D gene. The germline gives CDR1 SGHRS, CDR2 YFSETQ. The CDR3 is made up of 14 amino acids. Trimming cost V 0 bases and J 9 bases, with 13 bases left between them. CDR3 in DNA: TGCGCCAGCAGCTTGGAGCCAGGTCCTGTGCCCCAGCATTTT. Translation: CASSLEPGPVPQHF.

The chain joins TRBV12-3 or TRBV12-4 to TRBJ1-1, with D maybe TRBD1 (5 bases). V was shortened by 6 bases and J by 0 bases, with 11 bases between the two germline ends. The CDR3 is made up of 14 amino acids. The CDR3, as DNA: TGTGCCAGCAGCCAGACAGTGATGAACACTGAAGCTTTCTTT. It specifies CASSQTVMNTEAFF.

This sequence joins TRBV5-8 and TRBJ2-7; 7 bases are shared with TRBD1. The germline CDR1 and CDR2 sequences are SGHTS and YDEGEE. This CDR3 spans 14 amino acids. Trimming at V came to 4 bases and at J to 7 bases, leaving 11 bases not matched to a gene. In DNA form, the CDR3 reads TGTGCCAGCAGCCTCAAACAGGGGCGATGGGAGCAGTACGTC. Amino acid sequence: CASSLKQGRWEQYV.

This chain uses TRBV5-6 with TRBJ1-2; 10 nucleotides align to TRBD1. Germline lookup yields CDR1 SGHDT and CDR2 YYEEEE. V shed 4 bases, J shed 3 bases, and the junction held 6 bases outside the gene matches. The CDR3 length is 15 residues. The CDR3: CASSPRDRGYYGYTF. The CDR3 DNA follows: TGTGCCAGCAGCCCCCGGGACAGGGGATACTATGGCTACACCTTC.

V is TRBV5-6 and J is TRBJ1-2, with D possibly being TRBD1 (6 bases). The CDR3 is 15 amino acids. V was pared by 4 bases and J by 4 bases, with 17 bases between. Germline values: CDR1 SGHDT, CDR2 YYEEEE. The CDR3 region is CASSPGRGPFYGYTF. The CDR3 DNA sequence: TGTGCCAGCAGCCCAGGTCGGGGGCCCTTCTATGGCTACACCTTC.

The CDR3 DNA reads as TGTGCCAGCAGCTCGCAGAATCGAGAGGGCTACACCTTC. Encoded protein: CASSSQNREGYTF. V gene TRBV7-8 combines with J gene TRBJ1-2, with D hard to call. Germline CDR1 SGHVS, CDR2 FQNEAQ. V lost 4 bases and J lost 8, with 14 bases in between. The CDR3 is 13 amino acids.

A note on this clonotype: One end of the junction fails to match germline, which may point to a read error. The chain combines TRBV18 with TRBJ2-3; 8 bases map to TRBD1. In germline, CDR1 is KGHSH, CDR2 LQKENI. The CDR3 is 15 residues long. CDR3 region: CVSSQRQGTADTQYF. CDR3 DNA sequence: TGTGTCAGCTCTCAAAGACAGGGGACGGCAGATACGCAGTATTTT. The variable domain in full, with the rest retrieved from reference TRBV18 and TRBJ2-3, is NAGVMQNPRHLVRRRGQEARLRCSPMKGHSHVYWYRQLPEEGLKFMVYLQKENIIDESGMPKERFSAEFPKEGPSILRIQQVVRGDSAAYFCVSSQRQGTADTQYFGPGTRLTVL.

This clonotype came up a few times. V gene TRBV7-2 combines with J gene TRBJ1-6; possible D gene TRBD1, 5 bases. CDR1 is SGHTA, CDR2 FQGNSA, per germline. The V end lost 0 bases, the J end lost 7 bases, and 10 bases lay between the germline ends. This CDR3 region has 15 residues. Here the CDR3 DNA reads TGTGCCAGCAGCTTAGCCGGGGCTAAGAATTCACCCCTCCACTTT. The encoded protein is CASSLAGAKNSPLHF.

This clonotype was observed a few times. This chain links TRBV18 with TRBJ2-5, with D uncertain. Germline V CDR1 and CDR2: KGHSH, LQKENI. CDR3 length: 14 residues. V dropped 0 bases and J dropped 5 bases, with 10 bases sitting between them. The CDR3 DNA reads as TGTGCCAGCTCACCACCGGTCGACGTGGAGACCCAGTACTTC. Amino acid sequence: CASSPPVDVETQYF.